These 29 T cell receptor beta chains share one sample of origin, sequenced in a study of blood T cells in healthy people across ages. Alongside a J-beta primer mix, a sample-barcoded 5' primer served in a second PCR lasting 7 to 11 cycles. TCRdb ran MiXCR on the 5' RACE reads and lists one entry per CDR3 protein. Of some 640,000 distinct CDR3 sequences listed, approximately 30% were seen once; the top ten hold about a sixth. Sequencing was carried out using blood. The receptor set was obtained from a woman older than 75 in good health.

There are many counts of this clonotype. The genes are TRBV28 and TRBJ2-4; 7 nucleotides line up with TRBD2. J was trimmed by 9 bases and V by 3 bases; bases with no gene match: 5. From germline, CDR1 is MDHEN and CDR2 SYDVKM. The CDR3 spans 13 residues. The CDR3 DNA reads TGTGCCAGCAGTTTCGGGCCGGGGGGCATTCAGTACTTC. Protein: CASSFGPGGIQYF. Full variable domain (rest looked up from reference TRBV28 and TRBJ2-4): DVKVTQSSRYLVKRTGEKVFLECVQDMDHENMFWYRQDPGLGLRLIYFSYDVKMKEKGDIPEGYSVSREKKERFSLILESASTNQTSMYLCASSFGPGGIQYFGAGTRLSVL.

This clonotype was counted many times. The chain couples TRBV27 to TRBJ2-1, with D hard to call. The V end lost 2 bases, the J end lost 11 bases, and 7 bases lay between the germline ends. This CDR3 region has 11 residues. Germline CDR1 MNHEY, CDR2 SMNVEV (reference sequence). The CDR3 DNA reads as TGTGCCAGCAGTTTAGAAGCTAAGCAGTTCTTC. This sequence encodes CASSLEAKQFF.

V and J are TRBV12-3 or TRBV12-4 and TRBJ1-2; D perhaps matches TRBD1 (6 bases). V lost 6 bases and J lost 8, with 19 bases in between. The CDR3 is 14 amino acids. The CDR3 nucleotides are TGTGCCAGCAGCCTCATACAGGGAGGGTACGGCTACACCTTC. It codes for CASSLIQGGYGYTF.

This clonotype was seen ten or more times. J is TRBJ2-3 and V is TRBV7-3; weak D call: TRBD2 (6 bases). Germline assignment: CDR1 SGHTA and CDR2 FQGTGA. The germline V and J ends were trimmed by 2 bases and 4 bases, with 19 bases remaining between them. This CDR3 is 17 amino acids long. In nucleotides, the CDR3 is TGTGCCAGCAGCTTATCACCCGCCGGGAGTGGCGCAGATACGCAGTATTTT. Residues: CASSLSPAGSGADTQYF.

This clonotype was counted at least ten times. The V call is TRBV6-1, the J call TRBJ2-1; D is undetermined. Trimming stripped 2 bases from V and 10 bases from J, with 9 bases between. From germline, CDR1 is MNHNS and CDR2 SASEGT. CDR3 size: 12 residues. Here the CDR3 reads CASSELSVEQFF. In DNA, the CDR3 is TGTGCCAGCAGTGAACTAAGCGTCGAGCAGTTCTTC.

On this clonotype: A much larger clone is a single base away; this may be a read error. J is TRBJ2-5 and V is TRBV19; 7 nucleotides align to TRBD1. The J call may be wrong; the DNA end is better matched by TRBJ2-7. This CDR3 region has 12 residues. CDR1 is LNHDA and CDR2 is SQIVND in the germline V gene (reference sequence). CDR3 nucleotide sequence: TGTGCCAGTAATGGGGACAGCGACGAGCAGTACTTC. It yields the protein CASNGDSDEQYF.

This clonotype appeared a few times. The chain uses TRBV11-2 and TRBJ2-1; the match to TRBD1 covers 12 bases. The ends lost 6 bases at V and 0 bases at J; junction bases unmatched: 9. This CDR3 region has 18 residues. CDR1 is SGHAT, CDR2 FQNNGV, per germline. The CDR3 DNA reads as TGTGCCAGCAGAGGGGACAGGGGGCTACAAAGCTCCTACAATGAGCAGTTCTTC. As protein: CASRGDRGLQSSYNEQFF.

In DNA, the CDR3 is TGTGCCACCAGCAGAGAAAACAGGGGGACCGGGGAGCTGTTTTTT. Amino acid sequence: CATSRENRGTGELFF. The V and J genes are TRBV15 and TRBJ2-2, with TRBD1 identical over 8 bases. Trimming took 0 bases from V and 5 from J; bases not matched to a gene: 2. Germline lookup yields CDR1 LNHNV and CDR2 YYDKDF (reference sequence). CDR3 length equals 15 residues.

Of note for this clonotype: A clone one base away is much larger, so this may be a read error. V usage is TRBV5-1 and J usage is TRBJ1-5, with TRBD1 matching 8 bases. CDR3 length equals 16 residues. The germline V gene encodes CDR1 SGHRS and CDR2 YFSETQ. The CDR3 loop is CAGSPKPVQGDQPQHF. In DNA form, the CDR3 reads TGCGCCGGCAGCCCTAAACCCGTACAGGGGGATCAGCCCCAGCATTTT.

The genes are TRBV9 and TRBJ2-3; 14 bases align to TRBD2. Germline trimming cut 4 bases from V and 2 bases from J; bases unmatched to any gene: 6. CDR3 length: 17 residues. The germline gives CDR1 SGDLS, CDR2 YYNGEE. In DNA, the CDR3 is TGTGCCAGCAGCAAGCGGACTAGCGGGGGGTTCACAGATACGCAGTATTTT. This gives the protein CASSKRTSGGFTDTQYF. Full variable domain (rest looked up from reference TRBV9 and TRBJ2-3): DSGVTQTPKHLITATGQRVTLRCSPRSGDLSVYWYQQSLDQGLQFLIQYYNGEERAKGNILERFSAQQFPDLHSELNLSSLELGDSALYFCASSKRTSGGFTDTQYFGPGTRLTVL.

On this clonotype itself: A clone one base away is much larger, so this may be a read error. The CDR3 reads CASSLDPQVYGYTF. The CDR3 DNA reads as TGTGCCAGCAGCCTCGATCCCCAAGTCTATGGCTACACCTTC. The chain is built from TRBV9 and TRBJ1-2; D not certain. V was pared by 4 bases and J by 4 bases, with 14 bases between. The CDR3 extends over 14 amino acids. Germline V gene sequence: CDR1 SGDLS, CDR2 YYNGEE.

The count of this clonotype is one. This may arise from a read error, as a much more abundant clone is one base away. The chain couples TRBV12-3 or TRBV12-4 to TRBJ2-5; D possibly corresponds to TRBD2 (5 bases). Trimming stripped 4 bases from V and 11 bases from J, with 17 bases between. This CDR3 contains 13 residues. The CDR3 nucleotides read TGTGCCAGCAGTTCTAAGCGGAACAATGAGCAGTACTTC. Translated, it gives CASSSKRNNEQYF.

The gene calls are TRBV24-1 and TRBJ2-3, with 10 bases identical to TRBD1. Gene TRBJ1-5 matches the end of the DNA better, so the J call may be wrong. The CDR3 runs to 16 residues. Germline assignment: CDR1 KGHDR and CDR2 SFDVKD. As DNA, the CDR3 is TGTGCCACCAGCGCTACAGGGACAGGGGTCACAGATACGCAGCATTTT. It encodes CATSATGTGVTDTQHF.

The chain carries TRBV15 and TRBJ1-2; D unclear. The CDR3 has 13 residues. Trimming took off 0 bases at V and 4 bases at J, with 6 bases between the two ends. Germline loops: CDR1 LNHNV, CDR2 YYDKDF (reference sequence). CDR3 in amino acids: CATSRELVYGYTF. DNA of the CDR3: TGTGCCACCAGCAGAGAGCTGGTCTATGGCTACACCTTC.

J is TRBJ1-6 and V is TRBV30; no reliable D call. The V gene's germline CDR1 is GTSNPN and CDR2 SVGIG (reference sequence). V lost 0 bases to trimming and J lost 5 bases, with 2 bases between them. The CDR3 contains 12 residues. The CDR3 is CAWSVNNSPLHF. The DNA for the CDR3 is TGTGCCTGGAGTGTGAATAATTCACCCCTCCACTTT.

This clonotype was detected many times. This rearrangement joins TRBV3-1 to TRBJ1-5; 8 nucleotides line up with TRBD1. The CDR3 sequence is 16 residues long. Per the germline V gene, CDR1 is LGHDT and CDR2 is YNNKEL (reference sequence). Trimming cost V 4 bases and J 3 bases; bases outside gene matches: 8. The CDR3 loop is CASSPAGTGDNQPQHF. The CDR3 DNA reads TGTGCCAGCAGCCCAGCCGGGACAGGTGACAATCAGCCCCAGCATTTT.

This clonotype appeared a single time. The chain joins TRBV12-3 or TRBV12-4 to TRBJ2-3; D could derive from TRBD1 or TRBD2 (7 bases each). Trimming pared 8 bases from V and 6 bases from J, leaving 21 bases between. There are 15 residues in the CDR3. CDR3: CASGRGGVTTDTQYF. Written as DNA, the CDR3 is TGTGCCAGCGGCAGGGGGGGAGTAACTACGGATACGCAGTATTTT.

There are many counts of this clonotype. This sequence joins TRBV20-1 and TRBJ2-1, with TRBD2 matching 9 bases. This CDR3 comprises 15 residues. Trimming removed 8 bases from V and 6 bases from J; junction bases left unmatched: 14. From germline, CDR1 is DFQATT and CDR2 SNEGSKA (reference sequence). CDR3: CSSYSGLALSNEQFF. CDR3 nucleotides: TGCAGTTCCTATTCGGGACTAGCTTTATCCAATGAGCAGTTCTTC.

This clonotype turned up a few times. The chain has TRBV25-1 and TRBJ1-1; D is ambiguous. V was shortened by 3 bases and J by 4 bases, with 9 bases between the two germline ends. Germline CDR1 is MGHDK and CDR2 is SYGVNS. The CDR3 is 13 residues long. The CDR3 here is CASSETNPTEAFF. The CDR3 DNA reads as TGTGCCAGCAGTGAGACAAACCCCACTGAAGCTTTCTTT.

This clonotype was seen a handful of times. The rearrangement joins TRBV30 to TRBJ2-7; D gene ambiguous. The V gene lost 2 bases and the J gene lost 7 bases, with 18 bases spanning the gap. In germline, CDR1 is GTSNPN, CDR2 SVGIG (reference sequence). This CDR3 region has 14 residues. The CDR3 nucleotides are TGTGCCTGGAGTCCCGTGGGTCCTAGGGTAGAGCAGTACTTC. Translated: CAWSPVGPRVEQYF.

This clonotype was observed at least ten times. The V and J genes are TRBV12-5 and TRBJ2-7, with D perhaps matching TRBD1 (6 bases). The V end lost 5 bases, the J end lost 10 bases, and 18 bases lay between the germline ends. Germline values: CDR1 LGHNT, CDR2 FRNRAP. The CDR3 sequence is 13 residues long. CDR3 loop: CASGLPSGGDQYF. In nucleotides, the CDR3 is TGTGCTAGTGGTCTCCCAAGTGGGGGCGACCAGTACTTC.

The CDR3 loop reads CASSTGTGKVLETQYF. CDR3 sequence (DNA): TGTGCCAGCAGCACCGGGACAGGGAAAGTCTTAGAGACCCAGTACTTC. The chain employs TRBV6-4 and TRBJ2-5; 9 bases line up with TRBD1. V lost 6 bases to trimming and J lost 4 bases; unmatched junction nucleotides: 12. CDR3 size: 16 residues. Germline CDR1 is MRHNA and CDR2 is SNTAGT.

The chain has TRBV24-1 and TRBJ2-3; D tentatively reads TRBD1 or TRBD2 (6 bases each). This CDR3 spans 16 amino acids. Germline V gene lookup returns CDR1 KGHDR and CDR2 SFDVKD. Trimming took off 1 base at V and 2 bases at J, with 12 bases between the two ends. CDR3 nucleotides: TGTGCCACCAGTGATTTTGTCGGGGGCAACACAGATACGCAGTATTTT. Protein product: CATSDFVGGNTDTQYF.

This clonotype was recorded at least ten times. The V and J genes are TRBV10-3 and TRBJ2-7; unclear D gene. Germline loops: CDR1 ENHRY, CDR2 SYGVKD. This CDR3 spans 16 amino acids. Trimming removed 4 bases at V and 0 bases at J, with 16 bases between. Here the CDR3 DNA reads TGTGCCATCAGTGGCGGTTCAGCGCGGAGCTCCTACGAGCAGTACTTC. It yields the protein CAISGGSARSSYEQYF.

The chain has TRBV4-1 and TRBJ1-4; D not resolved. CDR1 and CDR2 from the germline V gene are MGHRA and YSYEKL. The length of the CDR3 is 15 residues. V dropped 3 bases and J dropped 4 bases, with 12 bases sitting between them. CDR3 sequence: CASSQAPLSNEKLFF. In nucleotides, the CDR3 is TGCGCCAGCAGCCAGGCTCCACTGAGTAATGAAAAACTGTTTTTT.

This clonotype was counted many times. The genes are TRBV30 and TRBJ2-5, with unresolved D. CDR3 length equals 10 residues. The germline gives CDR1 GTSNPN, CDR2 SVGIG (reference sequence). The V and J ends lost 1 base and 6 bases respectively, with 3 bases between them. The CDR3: CAWSDKTQYF. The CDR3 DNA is TGTGCCTGGAGTGATAAGACCCAGTACTTC.

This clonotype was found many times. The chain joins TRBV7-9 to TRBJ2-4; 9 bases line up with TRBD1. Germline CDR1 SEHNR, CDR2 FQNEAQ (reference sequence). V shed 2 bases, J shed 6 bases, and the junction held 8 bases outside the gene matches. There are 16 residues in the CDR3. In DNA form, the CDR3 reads TGTGCCAGCAGCTTAAACAGGGGGCGCAGTACAAACATTCAGTACTTC. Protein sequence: CASSLNRGRSTNIQYF.

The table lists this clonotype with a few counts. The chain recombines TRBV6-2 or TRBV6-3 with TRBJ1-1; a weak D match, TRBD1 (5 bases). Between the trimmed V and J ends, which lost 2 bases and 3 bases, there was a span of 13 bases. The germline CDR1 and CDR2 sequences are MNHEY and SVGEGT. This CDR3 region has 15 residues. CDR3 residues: CASSYGGKGDTEAFF. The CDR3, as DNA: TGTGCCAGCAGTTACGGGGGTAAAGGGGACACTGAAGCTTTCTTT.

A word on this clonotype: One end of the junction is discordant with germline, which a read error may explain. The CDR3 bases are TGTACCAGCAGCTTGGCCTTGGGTCAGGTTGAGACCCAGTACTTC. It translates to CTSSLALGQVETQYF. The rearrangement joins TRBV5-6 to TRBJ2-5; D unclear. CDR1 is SGHDT and CDR2 is YYEEEE in the germline V gene. The CDR3 runs to 15 residues.